This T cell receptor beta chain derives from a study of cytomegalovirus exposure and HLA in healthy donors. Study details: The study placed about 81% of its approximately 400 genotyped donors in the Caucasian-associated ancestry cluster. Study findings and constraints: With further analysis later on, most CMV-associated TCR beta chains appeared HLA-restricted. Segments of the TCR beta V type were, in most cases, productive about 90% or about 30% of the time in an earlier analysis. Cytomegalovirus association was assigned to some 160 TCR beta chains.

The CDR3 loop spans 14 amino acids. The J segment lost 11 bases and the V segment lost 1 base, leaving 8 bases of the junction unmatched. Germline lookup yields CDR1 LGHNT and CDR2 FRNRAP. For this clone: The antigen is not known.

The PCR employed 60 Vbeta primers together with 13 Jbeta primers. Clones were sequenced by immunoSEQ multiplex PCR, and TCRdb holds only the in-frame ones, with some missing. The table has 90,000 to 95,000 clones, more than 65% seen once; the top ten hold 0.95% to 1.5%. The chain joins TRBV12-5 to TRBJ1-5; 7 bases line up with TRBD1. The clonotype was recovered from a girl aged 2 to 10 in good health and CMV-seropositive. The sequencing sample was made of PBMCs. CDR3: CASGLAPRQGAQHF. CDR3 bases: TGTGCTAGTGGTTTGGCCCCCAGACAGGGCGCCCAGCATTTT.